The clone carrying this T cell receptor (beta chain) was seen a handful of times. The data derive from a study of shared clonotypes between healthy human individuals. The authors distributed each subset's genomic DNA evenly over several immunoSEQ plates. Using immunoSEQ multiplex PCR, the repertoire was profiled, and TCRdb retains in-frame clones only, with some absent. The table has more than 200,000 clones, over 60% seen once. The CDR3 has 15 residues. CDR1 and CDR2 from the germline V gene are SGHAT and FQNNGV. Trimming pared 5 bases from V and 5 bases from J, leaving 15 bases between. Specimen: memory CD4+ T cells sorted from blood. The sample's subset: CD45RA-negative fraction. J is TRBJ1-4 and V is TRBV11-2, with D tentatively TRBD1 (5 bases). This receptor was taken from a man aged 25 to 40 in good health. The CDR3 reads CASSGGTSTNEKLFF. DNA for the CDR3: TGTGCCAGCAGCGGGGGGACTTCTACAAATGAAAAACTGTTTTTT. Looking up the rest from reference TRBV11-2 and TRBJ1-4 gives the full variable domain: EAGVAQSPRYKIIEKRQSVAFWCNPISGHATLYWYQQILGQGPKLLIQFQNNGVVDDSQLPKDRFSAERLKGVDSTLKIQPAKLEDSAVYLCASSGGTSTNEKLFFGSGTQLSVL.